This T cell receptor beta chain stems from a study of cytomegalovirus exposure and HLA in healthy donors. As for the study in general: Researchers previously reported finding 117 million unique TCR beta sequences from roughly 200 million T cells. Points from the study as a whole: In an earlier analysis, most TCR beta V segments were productive about 87% or about 30% of the time. Altogether, 150 or so TCR beta chains were recorded as cytomegalovirus-associated.

Worth noting for this clone: Its target is not known.

The CDR3 spans 13 residues. J lost 3 bases, V lost 4 bases, and 3 bases had no gene match. Germline CDR1 reads MGHRA; CDR2 reads YSYEKL. The PCR made use of 60 Vbeta and 13 Jbeta primers. Some clones are missing from TCRdb's copy, which holds only in-frame ones; the method was immunoSEQ multiplex PCR. The sample has approximately 200,000 clones, around three quarters seen once; the top ten hold under 2%. Input material: PBMCs. The sequence came from a man between 25 and 39 years old in good health and CMV-seronegative. V is TRBV4-1 and J is TRBJ2-7; 7 nucleotides line up with TRBD1. The CDR3 protein is CASSRRDSYEQYF. CDR3 nucleotide sequence: TGCGCCAGCAGCCGCAGGGACAGCTACGAGCAGTACTTC.